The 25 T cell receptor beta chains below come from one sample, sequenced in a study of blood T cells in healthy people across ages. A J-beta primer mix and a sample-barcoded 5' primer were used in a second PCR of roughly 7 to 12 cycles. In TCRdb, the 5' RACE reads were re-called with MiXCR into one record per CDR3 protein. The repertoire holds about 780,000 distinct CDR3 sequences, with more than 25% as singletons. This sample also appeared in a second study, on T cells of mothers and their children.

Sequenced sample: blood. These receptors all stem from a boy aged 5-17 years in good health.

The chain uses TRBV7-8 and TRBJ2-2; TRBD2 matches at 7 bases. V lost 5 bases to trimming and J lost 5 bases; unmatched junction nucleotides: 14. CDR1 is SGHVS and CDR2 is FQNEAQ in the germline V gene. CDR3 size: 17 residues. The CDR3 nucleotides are TGTGCCAGCAGCCCCCCCTTGAGGACTAGAAAAACCGGGGAGCTGTTTTTT. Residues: CASSPPLRTRKTGELFF.

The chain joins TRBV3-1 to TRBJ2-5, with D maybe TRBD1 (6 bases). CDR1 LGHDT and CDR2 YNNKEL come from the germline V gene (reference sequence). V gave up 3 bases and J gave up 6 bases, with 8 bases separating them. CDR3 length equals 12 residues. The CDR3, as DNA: TGTGCCAGCAGCCATGGGGACAAGACCCAGTACTTC. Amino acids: CASSHGDKTQYF.

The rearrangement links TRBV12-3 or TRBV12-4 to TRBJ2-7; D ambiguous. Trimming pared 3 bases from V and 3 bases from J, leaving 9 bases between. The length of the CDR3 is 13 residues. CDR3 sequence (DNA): TGTGCCAGCAGTTTTAGGAGATACTACGAGCAGTACTTC. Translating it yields CASSFRRYYEQYF.

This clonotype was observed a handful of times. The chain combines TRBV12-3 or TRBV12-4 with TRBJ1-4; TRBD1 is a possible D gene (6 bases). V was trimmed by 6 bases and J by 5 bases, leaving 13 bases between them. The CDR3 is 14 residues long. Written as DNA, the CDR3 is TGTGCCAGCAGGTTTGGACAGTCGAATGAAAAACTGTTTTTT. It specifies CASRFGQSNEKLFF.

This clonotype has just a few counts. The CDR3 region has the DNA TGTGCCAGCAGGAGGGGGACAGCTCCGTCCTACGAGCAGTACTTC. Translating gives CASRRGTAPSYEQYF. The chain joins TRBV27 to TRBJ2-7; 7 bases fit TRBD1. Trimming removed 6 bases from V and 1 base from J; junction bases left unmatched: 9. CDR3 length equals 15 residues. Germline V lookup: CDR1 MNHEY, CDR2 SMNVEV (reference sequence).

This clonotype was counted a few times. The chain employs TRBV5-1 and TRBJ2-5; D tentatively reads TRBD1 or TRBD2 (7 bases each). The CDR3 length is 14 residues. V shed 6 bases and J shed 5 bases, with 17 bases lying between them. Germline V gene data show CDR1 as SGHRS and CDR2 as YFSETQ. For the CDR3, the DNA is TGCGCCAGCAAAGGGAGGGGGCATCGGGAGACCCAGTACTTC. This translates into CASKGRGHRETQYF.

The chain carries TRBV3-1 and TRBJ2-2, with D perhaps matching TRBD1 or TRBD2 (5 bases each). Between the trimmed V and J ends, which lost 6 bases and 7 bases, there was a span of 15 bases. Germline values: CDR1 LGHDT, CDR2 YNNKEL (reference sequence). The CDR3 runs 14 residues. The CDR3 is CASSRRDGGGELFF. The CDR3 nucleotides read TGTGCCAGCAGTCGAAGGGACGGCGGCGGGGAGCTGTTTTTT.

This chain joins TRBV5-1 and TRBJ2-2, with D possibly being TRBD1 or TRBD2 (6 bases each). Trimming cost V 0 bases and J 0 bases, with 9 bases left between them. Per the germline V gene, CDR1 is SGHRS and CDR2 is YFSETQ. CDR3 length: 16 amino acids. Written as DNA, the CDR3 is TGCGCCAGCAGCTTGGAGGGGGGATCGAACACCGGGGAGCTGTTTTTT. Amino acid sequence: CASSLEGGSNTGELFF.

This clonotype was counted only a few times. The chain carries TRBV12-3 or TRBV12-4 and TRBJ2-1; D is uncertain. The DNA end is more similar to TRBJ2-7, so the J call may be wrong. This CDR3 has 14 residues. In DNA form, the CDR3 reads TGTGCCAGCAGTTTGCAAAGAGAGGATTACGAGCAGTACTTC. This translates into CASSLQREDYEQYF.

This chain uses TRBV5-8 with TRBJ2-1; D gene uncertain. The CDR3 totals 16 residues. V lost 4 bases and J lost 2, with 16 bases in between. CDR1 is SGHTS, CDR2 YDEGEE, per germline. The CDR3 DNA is TGTGCCAGCAGCCTTCACCTTGGAACCACCTACAATGAGCAGTTCTTC. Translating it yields CASSLHLGTTYNEQFF. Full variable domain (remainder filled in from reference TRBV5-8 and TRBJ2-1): EAGVTQSPTHLIKTRGQQATLRCSPISGHTSVYWYQQALGLGLQFLLWYDEGEERNRGNFPPRFSGRQFPNYSSELNVNALELEDSALYLCASSLHLGTTYNEQFFGPGTRLTVL.

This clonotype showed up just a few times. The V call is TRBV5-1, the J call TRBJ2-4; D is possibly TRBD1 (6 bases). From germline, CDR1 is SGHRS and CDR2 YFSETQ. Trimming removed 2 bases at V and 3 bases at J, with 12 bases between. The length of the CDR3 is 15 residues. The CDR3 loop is CASSFPGQSKNIQYF. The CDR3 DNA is TGCGCCAGCAGCTTCCCCGGACAGAGCAAAAACATTCAGTACTTC. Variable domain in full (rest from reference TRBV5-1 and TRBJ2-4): KAGVTQTPRYLIKTRGQQVTLSCSPISGHRSVSWYQQTPGQGLQFLFEYFSETQRNKGNFPGRFSGRQFSNSRSEMNVSTLELGDSALYLCASSFPGQSKNIQYFGAGTRLSVL.

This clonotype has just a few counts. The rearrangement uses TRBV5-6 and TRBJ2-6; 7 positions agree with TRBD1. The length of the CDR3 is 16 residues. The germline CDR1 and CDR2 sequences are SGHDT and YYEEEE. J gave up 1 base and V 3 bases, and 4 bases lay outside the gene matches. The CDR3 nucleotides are TGTGCCAGCAGCTACCCACAGGGGTCTGGGGCCAACGTCCTGACTTTC. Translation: CASSYPQGSGANVLTF.

This chain's CDR3 is CATSRDGYGELFF. The CDR3 region has the DNA TGTGCCACCAGCAGAGACGGGTACGGGGAGCTGTTTTTT. V is TRBV15 and J is TRBJ2-2; D is ambiguous. Per the germline V gene, CDR1 is LNHNV and CDR2 is YYDKDF (reference sequence). Trimming pared 0 bases from V and 7 bases from J, leaving 6 bases between. The CDR3 length is 13 residues.

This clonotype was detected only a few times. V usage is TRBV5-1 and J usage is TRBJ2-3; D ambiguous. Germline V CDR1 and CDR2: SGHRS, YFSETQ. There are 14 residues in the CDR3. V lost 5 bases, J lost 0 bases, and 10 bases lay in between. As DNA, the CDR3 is TGCGCCAGCAGGGATACCCCTAGCACAGATACGCAGTATTTT. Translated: CASRDTPSTDTQYF.

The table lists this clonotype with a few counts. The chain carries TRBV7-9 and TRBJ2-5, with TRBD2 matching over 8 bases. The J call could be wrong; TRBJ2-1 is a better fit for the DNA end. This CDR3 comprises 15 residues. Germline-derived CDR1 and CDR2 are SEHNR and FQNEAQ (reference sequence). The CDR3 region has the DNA TGTGCCAGCAGTTCCGGGGGGGCCGGCTACAATGAGCAGTTCTTC. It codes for CASSSGGAGYNEQFF.

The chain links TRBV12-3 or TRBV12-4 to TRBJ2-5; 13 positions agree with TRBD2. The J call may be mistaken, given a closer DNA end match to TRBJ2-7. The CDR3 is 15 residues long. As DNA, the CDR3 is TGTGCCAGCAGACCAACTAGCGGGGGGGCCTACGAGCAGTACTTC. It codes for CASRPTSGGAYEQYF.

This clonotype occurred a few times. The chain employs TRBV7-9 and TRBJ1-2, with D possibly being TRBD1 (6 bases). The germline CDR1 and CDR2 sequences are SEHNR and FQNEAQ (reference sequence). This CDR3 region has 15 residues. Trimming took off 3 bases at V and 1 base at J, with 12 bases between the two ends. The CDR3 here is CASSFTRQDNYGYTF. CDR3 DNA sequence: TGTGCCAGCAGCTTTACCAGACAGGATAACTATGGCTACACCTTC.

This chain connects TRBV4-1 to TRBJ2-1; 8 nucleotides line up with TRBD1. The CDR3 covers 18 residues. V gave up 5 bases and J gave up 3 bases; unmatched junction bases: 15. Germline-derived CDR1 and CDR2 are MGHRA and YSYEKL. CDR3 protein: CASSSTLTGTGDYNEQFF. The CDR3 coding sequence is TGCGCCAGCAGCTCCACGCTTACCGGGACAGGAGACTACAATGAGCAGTTCTTC.

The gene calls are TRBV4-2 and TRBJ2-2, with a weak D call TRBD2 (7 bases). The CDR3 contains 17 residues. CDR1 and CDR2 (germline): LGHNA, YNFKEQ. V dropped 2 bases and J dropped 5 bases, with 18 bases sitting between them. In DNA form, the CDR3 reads TGTGCCAGCAGCCAACAGCTGGCGGGGGCCAGGACCGGGGAGCTGTTTTTT. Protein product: CASSQQLAGARTGELFF.

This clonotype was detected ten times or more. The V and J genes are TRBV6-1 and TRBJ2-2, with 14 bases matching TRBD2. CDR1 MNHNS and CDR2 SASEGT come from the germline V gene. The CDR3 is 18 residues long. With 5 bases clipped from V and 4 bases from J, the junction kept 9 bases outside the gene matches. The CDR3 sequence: CASSRLAGGLGVTGELFF. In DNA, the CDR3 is TGTGCCAGCAGTCGACTAGCGGGGGGGCTTGGCGTCACCGGGGAGCTGTTTTTT.

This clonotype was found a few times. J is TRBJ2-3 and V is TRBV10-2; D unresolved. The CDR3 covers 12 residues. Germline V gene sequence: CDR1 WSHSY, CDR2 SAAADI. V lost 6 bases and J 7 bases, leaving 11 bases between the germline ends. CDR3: CASSYTENTQYF. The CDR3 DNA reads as TGCGCCAGCAGCTATACCGAGAATACGCAGTATTTT.

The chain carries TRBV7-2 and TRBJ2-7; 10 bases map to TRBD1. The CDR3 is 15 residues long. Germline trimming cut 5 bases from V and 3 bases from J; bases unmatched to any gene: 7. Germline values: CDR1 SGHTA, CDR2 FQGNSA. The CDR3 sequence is CASSPATGGFYEQYF. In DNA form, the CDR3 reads TGTGCCAGCAGCCCCGCGACAGGGGGCTTCTACGAGCAGTACTTC.

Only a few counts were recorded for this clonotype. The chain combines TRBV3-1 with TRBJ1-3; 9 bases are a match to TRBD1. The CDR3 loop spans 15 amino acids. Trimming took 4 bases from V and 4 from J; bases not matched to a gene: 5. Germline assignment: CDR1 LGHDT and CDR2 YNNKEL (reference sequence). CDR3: CASSRRDRDGNTIYF. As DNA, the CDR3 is TGTGCCAGCAGCCGCCGGGACAGGGACGGAAACACCATATATTTT.

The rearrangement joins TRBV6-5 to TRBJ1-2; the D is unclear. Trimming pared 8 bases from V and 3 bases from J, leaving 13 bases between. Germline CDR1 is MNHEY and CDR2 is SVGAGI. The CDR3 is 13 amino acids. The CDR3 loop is CASGPPGHYGYTF. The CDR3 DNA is TGTGCCAGCGGTCCGCCCGGGCACTATGGCTACACCTTC.

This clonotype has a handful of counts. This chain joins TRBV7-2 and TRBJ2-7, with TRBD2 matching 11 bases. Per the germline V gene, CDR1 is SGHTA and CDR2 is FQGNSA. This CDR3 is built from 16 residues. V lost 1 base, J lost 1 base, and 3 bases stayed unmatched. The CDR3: CASSLEGTSGSYEQYF. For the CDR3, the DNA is TGTGCCAGCAGCTTAGAAGGGACTAGCGGATCCTACGAGCAGTACTTC.